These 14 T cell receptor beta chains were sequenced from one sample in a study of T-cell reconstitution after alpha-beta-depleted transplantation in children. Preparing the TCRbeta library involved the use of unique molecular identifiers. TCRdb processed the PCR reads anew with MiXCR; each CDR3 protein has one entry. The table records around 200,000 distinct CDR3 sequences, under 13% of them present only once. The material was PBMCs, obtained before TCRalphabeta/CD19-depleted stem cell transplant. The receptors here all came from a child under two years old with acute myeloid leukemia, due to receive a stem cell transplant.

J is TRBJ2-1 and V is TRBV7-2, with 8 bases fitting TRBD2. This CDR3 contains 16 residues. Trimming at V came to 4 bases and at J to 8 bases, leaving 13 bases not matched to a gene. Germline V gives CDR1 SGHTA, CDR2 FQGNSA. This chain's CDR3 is CASSSRRLAGYDEQFF. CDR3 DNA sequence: TGTGCCAGCAGCTCCCGGAGGTTAGCGGGGTACGATGAGCAGTTCTTC.

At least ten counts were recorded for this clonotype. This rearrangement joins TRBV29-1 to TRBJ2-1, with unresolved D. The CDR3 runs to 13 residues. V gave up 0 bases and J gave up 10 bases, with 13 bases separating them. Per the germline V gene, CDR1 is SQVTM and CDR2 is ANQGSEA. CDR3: CSVEDPNLGEQFF. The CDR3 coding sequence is TGCAGCGTTGAAGATCCCAATCTAGGCGAGCAGTTCTTC.

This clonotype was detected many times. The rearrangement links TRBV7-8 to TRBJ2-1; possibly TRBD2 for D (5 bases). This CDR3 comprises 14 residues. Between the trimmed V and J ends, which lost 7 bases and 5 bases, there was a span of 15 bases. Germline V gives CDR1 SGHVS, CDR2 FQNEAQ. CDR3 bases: TGTGCCAGCACCCTTTGGGGAGACCACAATGAGCAGTTCTTC. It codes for CASTLWGDHNEQFF.

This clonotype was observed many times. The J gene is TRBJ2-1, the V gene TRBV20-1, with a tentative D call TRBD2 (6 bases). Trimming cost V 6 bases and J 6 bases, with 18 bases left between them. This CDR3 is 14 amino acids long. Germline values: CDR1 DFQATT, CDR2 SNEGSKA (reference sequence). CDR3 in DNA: TGCAGTGCCAAGACTAGATTCGGCGTCAATGAGCAGTTCTTC. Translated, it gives CSAKTRFGVNEQFF.

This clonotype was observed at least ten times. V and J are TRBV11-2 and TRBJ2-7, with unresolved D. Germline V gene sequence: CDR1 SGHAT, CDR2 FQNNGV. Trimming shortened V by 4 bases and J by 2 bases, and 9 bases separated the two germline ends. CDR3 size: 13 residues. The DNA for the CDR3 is TGTGCCAGCAGCTACCAACCAACCTACGAGCAGTACTTC. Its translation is CASSYQPTYEQYF.

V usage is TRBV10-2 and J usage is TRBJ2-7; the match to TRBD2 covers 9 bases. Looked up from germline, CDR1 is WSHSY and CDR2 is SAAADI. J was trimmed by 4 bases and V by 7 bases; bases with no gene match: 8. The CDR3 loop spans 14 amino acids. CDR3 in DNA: TGCGCCAGCACCCCTGCGGGAGGGCTTTACGAGCAGTACTTC. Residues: CASTPAGGLYEQYF.

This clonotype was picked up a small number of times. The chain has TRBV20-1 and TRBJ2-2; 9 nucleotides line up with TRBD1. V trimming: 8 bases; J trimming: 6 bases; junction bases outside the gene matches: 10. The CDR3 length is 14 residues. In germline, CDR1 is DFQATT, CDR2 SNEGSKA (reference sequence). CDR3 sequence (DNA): TGCAGTCCCTGTGGGACAGGGAAGCCCGGGGAGCTGTTTTTT. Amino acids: CSPCGTGKPGELFF.

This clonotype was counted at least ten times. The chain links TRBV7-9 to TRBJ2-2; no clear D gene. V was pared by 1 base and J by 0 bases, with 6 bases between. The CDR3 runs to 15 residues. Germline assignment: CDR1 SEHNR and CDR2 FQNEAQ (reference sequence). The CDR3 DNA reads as TGTGCCAGCAGCTTAGGCTCCTCGAACACCGGGGAGCTGTTTTTT. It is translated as CASSLGSSNTGELFF.

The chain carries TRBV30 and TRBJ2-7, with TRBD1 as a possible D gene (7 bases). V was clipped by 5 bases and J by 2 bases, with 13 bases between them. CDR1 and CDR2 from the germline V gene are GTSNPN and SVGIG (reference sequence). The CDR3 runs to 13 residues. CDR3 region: CAWAGQNPYEQYF. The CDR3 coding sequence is TGTGCCTGGGCGGGACAGAACCCCTACGAGCAGTACTTC.

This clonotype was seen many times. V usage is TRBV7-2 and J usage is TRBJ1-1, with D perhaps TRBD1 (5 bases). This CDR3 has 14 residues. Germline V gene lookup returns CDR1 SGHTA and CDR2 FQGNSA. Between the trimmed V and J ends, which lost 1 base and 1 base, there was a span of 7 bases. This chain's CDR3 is CASSLERGNTEAFF. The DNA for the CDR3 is TGTGCCAGCAGCTTAGAGAGGGGGAACACTGAAGCTTTCTTT. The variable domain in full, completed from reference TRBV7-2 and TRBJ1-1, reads GAGVSQSPSNKVTEKGKDVELRCDPISGHTALYWYRQSLGQGLEFLIYFQGNSAPDKSGLPSDRFSAERTGGSVSTLTIQRTQQEDSAVYLCASSLERGNTEAFFGQGTRLTVV.

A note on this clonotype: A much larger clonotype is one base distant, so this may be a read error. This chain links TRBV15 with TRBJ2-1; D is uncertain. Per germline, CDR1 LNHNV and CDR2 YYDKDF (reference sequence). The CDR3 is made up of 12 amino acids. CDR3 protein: CATSSRSSEQLF. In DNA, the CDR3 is TGTGCCACCAGCAGCCGATCGTCCGAGCAGCTCTTC.

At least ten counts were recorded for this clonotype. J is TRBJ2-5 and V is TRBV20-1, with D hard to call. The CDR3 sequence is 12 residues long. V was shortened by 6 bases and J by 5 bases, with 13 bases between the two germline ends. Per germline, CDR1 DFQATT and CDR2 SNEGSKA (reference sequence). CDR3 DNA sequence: TGCAGTGCCTCCCAGGAATGGGAGACCCAGTACTTC. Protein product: CSASQEWETQYF.

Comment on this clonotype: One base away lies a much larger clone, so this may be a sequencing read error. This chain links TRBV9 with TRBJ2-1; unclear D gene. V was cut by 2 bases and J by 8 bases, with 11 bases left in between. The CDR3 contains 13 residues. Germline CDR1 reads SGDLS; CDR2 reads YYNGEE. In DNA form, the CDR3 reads TGTGCCAGCAGCGTTGGTTGGCACCATGAGCAGTTCTTC. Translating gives CASSVGWHHEQFF.

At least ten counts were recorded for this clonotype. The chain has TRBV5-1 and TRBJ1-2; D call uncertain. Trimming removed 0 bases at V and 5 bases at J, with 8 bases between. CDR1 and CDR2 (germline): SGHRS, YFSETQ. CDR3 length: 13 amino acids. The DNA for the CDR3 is TGCGCCAGCAGCTTGGACAGCCGTTATGGCTACACCTTC. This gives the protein CASSLDSRYGYTF.